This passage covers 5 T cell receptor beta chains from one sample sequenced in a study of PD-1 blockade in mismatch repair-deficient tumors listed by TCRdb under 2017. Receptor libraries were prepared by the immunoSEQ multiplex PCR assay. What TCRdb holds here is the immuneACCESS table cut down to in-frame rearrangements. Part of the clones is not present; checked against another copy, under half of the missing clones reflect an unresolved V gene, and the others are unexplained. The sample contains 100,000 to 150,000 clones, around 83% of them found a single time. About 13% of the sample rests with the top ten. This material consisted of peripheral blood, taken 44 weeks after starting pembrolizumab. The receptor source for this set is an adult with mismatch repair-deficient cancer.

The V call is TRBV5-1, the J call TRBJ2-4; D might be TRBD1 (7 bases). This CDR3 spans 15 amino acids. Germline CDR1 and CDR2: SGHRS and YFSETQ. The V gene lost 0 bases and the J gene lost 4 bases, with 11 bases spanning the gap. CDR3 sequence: CASSLGRGPKNIQYF. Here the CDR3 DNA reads TGCGCCAGCAGCTTGGGGAGGGGGCCGAAAAACATTCAGTACTTC.

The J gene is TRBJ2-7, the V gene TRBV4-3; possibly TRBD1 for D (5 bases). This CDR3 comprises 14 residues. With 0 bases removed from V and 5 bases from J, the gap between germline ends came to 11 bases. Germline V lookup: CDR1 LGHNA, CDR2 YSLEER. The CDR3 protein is CASSQERDSHEQYF. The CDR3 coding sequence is TGCGCCAGCAGCCAAGAGCGCGACAGCCACGAGCAGTACTTC.

The DNA for the CDR3 is TGTGCCAGCAGCTTGGTAGGAGCAGGGACCAAAACCTATGGCTACACCTTC. This gives the protein CASSLVGAGTKTYGYTF. The gene calls are TRBV5-6 and TRBJ1-2; the D gene is possibly TRBD1 (5 bases). Per germline, CDR1 SGHDT and CDR2 YYEEEE. The CDR3 loop spans 17 amino acids. Trimming removed 0 bases at V and 4 bases at J, with 19 bases between.

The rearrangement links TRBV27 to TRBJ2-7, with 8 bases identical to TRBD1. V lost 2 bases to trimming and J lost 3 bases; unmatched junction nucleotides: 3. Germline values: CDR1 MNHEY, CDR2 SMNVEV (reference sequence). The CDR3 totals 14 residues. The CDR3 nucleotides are TGTGCCAGCAGTTTAATCACAGGGGGCTACGAGCAGTACTTC. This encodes CASSLITGGYEQYF.

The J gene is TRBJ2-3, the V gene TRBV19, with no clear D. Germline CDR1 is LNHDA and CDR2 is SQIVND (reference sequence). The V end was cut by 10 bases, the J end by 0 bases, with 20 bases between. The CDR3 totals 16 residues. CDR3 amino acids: CATTQRRGSSTDTQYF. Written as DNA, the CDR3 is TGTGCCACCACTCAAAGAAGAGGATCTAGCACAGATACGCAGTATTTT.